These 32 T cell receptor beta chains originate from one sample sequenced in a study of blood T cell repertoires in COVID-19. Method: immunoSEQ multiplex PCR; TCRdb's copy keeps in-frame clones and lacks some. The table lists about 220,000 clones, around 85% of them singletons. Source material: peripheral blood. These TCRs come from a woman aged 70-85 years with COVID-19, enrolled during active disease.

Only one count was recorded for this clone. This sequence joins TRBV10-1 and TRBJ1-2; TRBD1 aligns across 11 bases. The CDR3 is made up of 15 amino acids. CDR1 and CDR2 (germline): WNHNN, SYGVQD (reference sequence). V was clipped by 6 bases and J by 3 bases; unmatched bases: 6. In nucleotides, the CDR3 is TGCGCCAGCAGGGACAGGGGGCTTCCACACTATGGCTACACCTTC. Protein sequence: CASRDRGLPHYGYTF.

The chain combines TRBV3-1 (or the pseudogene TRBV3-2) with TRBJ1-2; no clear D gene. Between the trimmed V and J ends, which lost 1 base and 0 bases, there was a span of 15 bases. Germline V gene sequence: CDR1 LGHDT, CDR2 YNNKEL (reference sequence). The CDR3 has 17 amino acids. This CDR3 reads CASSQGRNSRSNYGYTF. CDR3 sequence (DNA): TGTGCCAGCAGCCAAGGAAGGAACAGCAGATCTAACTATGGCTACACCTTC.

The chain joins TRBV2 to TRBJ1-1; D is ambiguous. The CDR3 is 14 amino acids. Germline CDR1 is SNHLY and CDR2 is FYNNEI. Between the trimmed V and J ends, which lost 4 bases and 0 bases, there was a span of 9 bases. In DNA, the CDR3 is TGTGCCAGCAGTGCCTTTTTAATGAACACTGAAGCTTTCTTT. Translation gives CASSAFLMNTEAFF.

This chain uses TRBV7-3 with TRBJ2-3; 8 bases map to TRBD1. The CDR3 runs to 14 residues. Unmatched junction bases numbered 3, after V lost 5 bases and J lost 2 bases. CDR1 SGHTA and CDR2 FQGTGA come from the germline V gene. The CDR3, as DNA: TGTGCCAGCAGCCCGGGACAGGCCACAGATACGCAGTATTTT. Translating it yields CASSPGQATDTQYF.

This chain joins TRBV14 and TRBJ2-5; weak D call: TRBD1 (5 bases). CDR3 length: 15 amino acids. The V gene lost 0 bases and the J gene lost 2 bases, with 10 bases spanning the gap. CDR1 and CDR2 (germline): SGHDN, FVKESK. The DNA for the CDR3 is TGTGCCAGCAGCCAAGATGCCAGGGATCAAGAGACCCAGTACTTC. Its protein product is CASSQDARDQETQYF.

For this clone: A read error may produce the germline difference seen at one junction end. CDR3 bases: TGTGCCGGCAGTGAAGAATTGTGGGGCGGAACCTACAATGAGCAGTTCTTC. Translation: CAGSEELWGGTYNEQFF. The chain employs TRBV6-1 and TRBJ2-1; the D gene is possibly TRBD1 (5 bases). This CDR3 comprises 17 residues. From germline, CDR1 is MNHNS and CDR2 SASEGT.

This clone was found many times. The chain carries TRBV12-5 and TRBJ1-3; D is unclear. The CDR3 spans 13 residues. Deletions cut 3 bases from V and 7 bases from J, with 10 bases between. Germline assignment: CDR1 LGHNT and CDR2 FRNRAP. The CDR3 bases are TGTGCTAGTGGTTTCATAGAGGGCAACACCATATATTTT. This translates into CASGFIEGNTIYF.

The chain has TRBV5-5 and TRBJ2-2; the match to TRBD2 covers 7 bases. V shed 0 bases, J shed 4 bases, and the junction held 9 bases outside the gene matches. Germline loops: CDR1 SGHKS, CDR2 YYEKEE (reference sequence). This CDR3 is built from 17 residues. The CDR3 protein is CASSLDSAGVITGELFF. The DNA for the CDR3 is TGTGCCAGCAGCTTGGATTCGGCGGGAGTAATCACCGGGGAGCTGTTTTTT.

This chain uses TRBV5-1 with TRBJ2-2; 9 bases line up with TRBD2. The CDR3 totals 16 residues. CDR1 is SGHRS and CDR2 is YFSETQ in the germline V gene. The V segment lost 1 base and the J segment 7 bases; nucleotides outside the gene matches: 8. CDR3 residues: CASSLRLAGTGGELFF. For the CDR3, the DNA is TGCGCCAGCAGCTTGAGGCTAGCGGGGACGGGCGGGGAGCTGTTTTTT. The whole variable domain, remainder taken from reference TRBV5-1 and TRBJ2-2, is KAGVTQTPRYLIKTRGQQVTLSCSPISGHRSVSWYQQTPGQGLQFLFEYFSETQRNKGNFPGRFSGRQFSNSRSEMNVSTLELGDSALYLCASSLRLAGTGGELFFGEGSRLTVL.

The rearrangement links TRBV2 to TRBJ2-1; D unresolved. Trimming left V 6 bases short and J 0 bases short, with 9 bases between. Germline loops: CDR1 SNHLY, CDR2 FYNNEI. This CDR3 region has 14 residues. In nucleotides, the CDR3 is TGTGCCAGCAGCAACTCTTACTCCTACAATGAGCAGTTCTTC. It codes for CASSNSYSYNEQFF.

The chain employs TRBV12-5 and TRBJ1-1; D call uncertain. Germline CDR1 LGHNT, CDR2 FRNRAP. The CDR3 is 14 amino acids. V gave up 0 bases and J gave up 0 bases, with 5 bases separating them. The CDR3 loop reads CASGLVALNTEAFF. As DNA, the CDR3 is TGTGCTAGTGGTTTGGTGGCTTTGAACACTGAAGCTTTCTTT.

The rearrangement links TRBV7-9 to TRBJ1-2; 7 nucleotides align to TRBD1. The CDR3 runs 14 residues. Germline CDR1 reads SEHNR; CDR2 reads FQNEAQ (reference sequence). J gave up 6 bases and V 5 bases, and 9 bases lay outside the gene matches. Here the CDR3 reads CASSPTGIPDGYTF. Here the CDR3 DNA reads TGTGCCAGCAGCCCGACAGGGATCCCTGATGGCTACACCTTC. Combining the CDR3 with reference TRBV7-9 and TRBJ1-2 gives the whole variable domain DTGVSQNPRHKITKRGQNVTFRCDPISEHNRLYWYRQTLGQGPEFLTYFQNEAQLEKSRLLSDRFSAERPKGSFSTLEIQRTEQGDSAMYLCASSPTGIPDGYTFGSGTRLTVV.

This chain links TRBV5-4 with TRBJ2-3; weak D call: TRBD1 (6 bases). The CDR3 loop spans 15 amino acids. Germline loops: CDR1 SGHNT, CDR2 YYREEE (reference sequence). Trimming pared 4 bases from V and 4 bases from J, leaving 16 bases between. The CDR3 nucleotides read TGTGCCAGCAGCGCGACACAGGGTAATGCAGATACGCAGTATTTT. Its translation: CASSATQGNADTQYF.

V and J are TRBV5-1 and TRBJ1-1; D call uncertain. Trimming removed 7 bases at V and 10 bases at J, with 17 bases between. The CDR3 is made up of 12 amino acids. Per germline, CDR1 SGHRS and CDR2 YFSETQ. CDR3 bases: TGCGCCAGCGGTCCCCCAGAGGGCGCAGCTTTCTTT. It yields the protein CASGPPEGAAFF.

The rearrangement joins TRBV5-4 to TRBJ2-2; weak D call: TRBD2 (7 bases). Germline CDR1 reads SGHNT; CDR2 reads YYREEE (reference sequence). The CDR3 is made up of 16 amino acids. V lost 0 bases and J lost 5, with 14 bases in between. CDR3 nucleotides: TGTGCCAGCAGCTTGGGGGGGGGCCCGAGGACCGGGGAGCTGTTTTTT. This sequence encodes CASSLGGGPRTGELFF.

The rearrangement uses TRBV7-2 and TRBJ2-1; 9 bases map to TRBD2. The CDR3 length is 15 residues. V shed 5 bases, J shed 8 bases, and the junction held 10 bases outside the gene matches. In germline, CDR1 is SGHTA, CDR2 FQGNSA. DNA for the CDR3: TGTGCCAGCAGCAGTAGCGGGAGTAGTTTCCATGAGCAGTTCTTC. It translates to CASSSSGSSFHEQFF.

V and J are TRBV11-3 and TRBJ2-5; TRBD2 agrees at 12 bases. CDR1 is SGHNT, CDR2 YENEEA, per germline. The V gene end was trimmed by 5 bases and the J gene end by 1 base; junction bases not matched to a gene: 8. The CDR3 is 17 amino acids. CDR3 bases: TGTGCCAGCAGCGAAGGACTAGCGGGGTGGGGCCAAGAGACCCAGTACTTC. This translates into CASSEGLAGWGQETQYF.

The chain is built from TRBV19 and TRBJ1-4, with 8 positions matching TRBD1. Looked up from germline, CDR1 is LNHDA and CDR2 is SQIVND (reference sequence). The CDR3 contains 14 residues. Trimming cost V 9 bases and J 4 bases; bases outside gene matches: 7. The CDR3 DNA is TGTGCCAGCGAAACACAGGGGGGTAATGAAAAACTGTTTTTT. Its protein is CASETQGGNEKLFF.

The V and J genes are TRBV19 and TRBJ1-1; maybe TRBD1 (5 bases). The germline CDR1 and CDR2 sequences are LNHDA and SQIVND (reference sequence). The CDR3 runs 12 residues. V lost 7 bases and J lost 9, with 15 bases in between. CDR3 amino acids: CASIGGAIKAFF. CDR3 bases: TGTGCCAGTATCGGAGGGGCCATTAAAGCTTTCTTT.

The chain has TRBV9 and TRBJ2-1; perhaps TRBD2 as D (6 bases). Trimming shortened V by 7 bases and J by 6 bases, and 17 bases separated the two germline ends. Germline V gives CDR1 SGDLS, CDR2 YYNGEE. This CDR3 has 14 residues. The DNA for the CDR3 is TGTGCCAGCGCGGGGACGCAGGGTGCCAATGAGCAGTTCTTC. This codes for CASAGTQGANEQFF.

This clone appeared a few times. J is TRBJ1-4 and V is TRBV2; D unclear. This CDR3 has 15 amino acids. Germline values: CDR1 SNHLY, CDR2 FYNNEI. Between the trimmed V and J ends, which lost 4 bases and 2 bases, there was a span of 11 bases. Written as DNA, the CDR3 is TGTGCCAGCAGTGGACTACAGTTGACTAATGAAAAACTGTTTTTT. This gives the protein CASSGLQLTNEKLFF.

This clone has a single count. The chain links TRBV27 to TRBJ1-2; D remains ambiguous. There are 13 residues in the CDR3. Germline V lookup: CDR1 MNHEY, CDR2 SMNVEV (reference sequence). The V and J ends lost 5 bases and 8 bases respectively, with 15 bases between them. The CDR3 sequence: CASSRERSGGYTF. CDR3 in DNA: TGTGCCAGCAGTCGCGAGCGGTCTGGGGGCTACACCTTC.

The rearrangement joins TRBV19 to TRBJ1-2; D perhaps matches TRBD1 (5 bases). Looked up from germline, CDR1 is LNHDA and CDR2 is SQIVND (reference sequence). The V and J ends lost 3 bases and 7 bases respectively, with 12 bases between them. The CDR3 has 13 amino acids. The CDR3 DNA is TGTGCCAGTAGTATTAGTGGCAGGGTTGGCTACACCTTC. Translating gives CASSISGRVGYTF.

The chain links TRBV6-5 to TRBJ2-3; D is possibly TRBD2 (5 bases). The germline gives CDR1 MNHEY, CDR2 SVGAGI. This CDR3 is built from 15 residues. V was clipped by 6 bases and J by 2 bases, with 15 bases between them. As DNA, the CDR3 is TGTGCCAGCAGCTACCGGGGTTTTTCCACAGATACGCAGTATTTT. Residues: CASSYRGFSTDTQYF.

V gene TRBV3-1 (or the pseudogene TRBV3-2) combines with J gene TRBJ1-1, with D unclear. From germline, CDR1 is LGHDT and CDR2 YNNKEL (reference sequence). This CDR3 has 14 residues. Trimming pared 2 bases from V and 1 base from J, leaving 8 bases between. The CDR3 DNA reads as TGTGCCAGCAGCCAACGGGGAGCGAACACTGAAGCTTTCTTT. It yields the protein CASSQRGANTEAFF.

This chain connects TRBV6-1 to TRBJ1-5; D ambiguous. CDR1 is MNHNS, CDR2 SASEGT, per germline. With 1 base removed from V and 3 bases from J, the gap between germline ends came to 16 bases. The CDR3 has 17 residues. DNA of the CDR3: TGTGCCAGCAGTGAAGAAATTGCTGGAGGGTCCAATCAGCCCCAGCATTTT. Translation: CASSEEIAGGSNQPQHF.

The CDR3 DNA sequence: TGTGCCAGCAGCCAAAGGACAGGGGTTTACACCTTC. Translating it yields CASSQRTGVYTF. V usage is TRBV7-8 and J usage is TRBJ1-2; the match to TRBD1 covers 9 bases. Germline CDR1 SGHVS, CDR2 FQNEAQ. V lost 5 bases and J lost 11; bases outside the gene matches: 6. The CDR3 contains 12 residues.

This clone showed up just a few times. J is TRBJ1-1 and V is TRBV7-3; 7 positions agree with TRBD1. Germline-derived CDR1 and CDR2 are SGHTA and FQGTGA. CDR3 length: 15 amino acids. The ends lost 3 bases at V and 0 bases at J; junction bases unmatched: 4. CDR3 region: CASSLTGTLNTEAFF. The CDR3 coding sequence is TGTGCCAGCAGCTTGACAGGGACCCTGAACACTGAAGCTTTCTTT. Full variable domain (outside the CDR3, taken from reference TRBV7-3 and TRBJ1-1): GAGVSQTPSNKVTEKGKYVELRCDPISGHTALYWYRQSLGQGPEFLIYFQGTGAADDSGLPNDRFFAVRPEGSVSTLKIQRTERGDSAVYLCASSLTGTLNTEAFFGQGTRLTVV.

The chain uses TRBV27 and TRBJ2-3, with D possibly matching TRBD2 (6 bases). In germline, CDR1 is MNHEY, CDR2 SMNVEV (reference sequence). With 6 bases removed from V and 2 bases from J, the gap between germline ends came to 12 bases. CDR3 size: 14 residues. The CDR3 sequence: CASREGLLTDTQYF. CDR3 bases: TGTGCCAGCAGGGAGGGGTTGCTCACAGATACGCAGTATTTT.

The V and J genes are TRBV6-1 and TRBJ2-5; TRBD2 might be the D (5 bases). V lost 3 bases, J lost 4 bases, and 12 bases lay in between. This CDR3 comprises 14 residues. CDR1 is MNHNS, CDR2 SASEGT, per germline. CDR3 sequence (DNA): TGTGCCAGCAGTGAGATCGCGGGCGGAGAGACCCAGTACTTC. Its protein is CASSEIAGGETQYF.

The CDR3 coding sequence is TGTGCCAGCAGCCAAGGGAGAGACCGAACTCCGAGCACAGATACGCAGTATTTT. Its translation: CASSQGRDRTPSTDTQYF. The chain couples TRBV11-2 to TRBJ2-3; weak D call: TRBD2 (5 bases). V shed 5 bases and J shed 0 bases, with 21 bases lying between them. CDR3 size: 18 residues. Germline assignment: CDR1 SGHAT and CDR2 FQNNGV.

The chain links TRBV6-5 to TRBJ1-1, with D tentatively TRBD1 (5 bases). The V gene lost 8 bases and the J gene lost 1 base, with 14 bases spanning the gap. The CDR3 loop spans 14 amino acids. The germline CDR1 and CDR2 sequences are MNHEY and SVGAGI. The DNA for the CDR3 is TGTGCCAGCCAGTTATGGGGGGAGAACACTGAAGCTTTCTTT. This codes for CASQLWGENTEAFF.